Sequencing of this T cell receptor (beta chain) was carried out in a study of CD8+CD57+ T cells in acquired aplastic anemia listed by TCRdb under 2018. Looking at the study overall: A mean of 3.2 ug of DNA, ranging from about 0.19 to 30 ug, was extracted from sorted CD4+ and CD8+ cells. A CD8+CD57+ expansion meant a frequency higher than the mean frequency seen in healthy subjects.

Looking up the germline V gene yields CDR1 MNHEY and CDR2 SVGAGI. Its CDR3 holds 13 amino acids, cysteine through phenylalanine. The only DNA kept is the CDR3, 39 bases in frame from the first base. Germline trimming amounts to 6 bases on V and 3 bases on J, with 2 as the count of junction bases outside the gene matches. Profiling of TCR beta VDJ combinations and CDR3 sequences used genomic DNA as the template. An Illumina HiSeq 2000 was the platform used for TCR repertoire sequencing. From the authors' description of their analysis: Repertoires were assessed using TRBV/TRBJ rearrangement plots, CDR3 size and DJ length profiles, and Simpson's diversity index. Whichever DNA sequence was most abundant in the deep sequencing data was defined as the immunodominant clone. CDR3 amino acid sequences were screened for sharing across subjects and compared with published repertoires and the VDJdb database. Using fastp at Q25 and MiXCR, TCRdb reprocessed the public reads and kept productive beta chains. Duplicate CDR3 protein sequences are folded into a single record with the most common DNA and genes. What appears here as the V and J calls and clone size reflects TCRdb's work, not the paper's. The sample profile shows a few hundred thousand distinct CDR3 sequences; 40% to 60% of them were found once. The ten top clones hold just under 20% of the sample.

At least ten counts were recorded for this clonotype. Its cognate antigen has yet to be identified. There are no base qualities to consult, and no much larger clone falls within one base. Beyond this particular receptor, the publication reports: Fewer than 35 CD8+ CDR3 sequences were found to be shared between patients and controls, but these sequences appeared to be highly expressed in patients and within the immunodominant clones of the patients. CD8+ Simpson's diversity did not differ significantly between patients and healthy controls (P=0.060).

Patients chosen for sequencing had shown expansion of CD8+CD57+ cells by flow cytometry. Every patient had severe acquired aplastic anemia, diagnosed using the International Study of Aplastic Anemia and Agranulocytosis and Camitta criteria. At the time blood was sampled, none of the patients had received any therapy. The study deep-sequenced TCR repertoires of sorted CD4+ and CD8+ blood T cells from severe aplastic anemia patients and healthy subjects. Patients were enrolled in the USA under clinicaltrials.gov protocols 00001620, 01623167, 00001397, 00071045, 00081523 and 00961064. Ficoll-Paque density gradient centrifugation was used to isolate peripheral blood mononuclear cells. Before DNA extraction, CD4+ and CD8+ T cells were sorted with FACS or magnetic beads.

The chain is assembled from TRBV6-5 and TRBJ1-3, with 7 bases matching TRBD1. The receptor was derived from a human donor with aplastic anemia. The specimen sequenced was sorted CD4+, CD8+, or CD8+CD57+ T cells (not recorded which) from PBMCs. CDR3 region: CASRTGIGNTIYF. The DNA sequence is TGTGCCAGCAGGACAGGGATTGGAAACACCATATATTTT.